This T cell receptor (beta chain) originates from a study of blood T cell repertoires in COVID-19. Turning to the study itself: Sites in the United States, Italy and Spain provided acute and convalescent COVID-19 samples. T cells, B-cell-depleted T cells, or PBMCs supplied cDNA or gDNA.

Authors' methods: Counts of nucleated cells, estimated from reference gene primer amplification, were obtained. Measured with immunoSEQ multiplex PCR; TCRdb has only the in-frame clones, and not every one. Clonal size and the V and J genes are those of that table, whereas D and trimming came from the DNA. This repertoire shows about 170,000 clones, 75% to 90% found once; its top ten account for approximately 3%. Germline V CDR1 and CDR2: SEHNR, FQNEAQ (reference sequence). This CDR3 has 17 residues. J gave up 2 bases and V 5 bases, and 7 bases lay outside the gene matches. The sequenced sample consisted of peripheral blood. This receptor was taken from a human donor with acute or convalescent COVID-19. The donor label of this sample is uncertain. J is TRBJ2-1 and V is TRBV7-9; the match to TRBD2 covers 12 bases. The chain's CDR3 is CASSTRLAGATYNEQFF. The DNA of the CDR3 is TGTGCCAGCAGCACCCGACTAGCGGGGGCCACCTACAATGAGCAGTTCTTC.